The subject of this entry is one T cell receptor (beta chain). These data are taken from a study of blood T cell repertoires in COVID-19. Study-level background: The analysed material was cDNA or gDNA that came from T cells, B-cell-depleted T cells, or PBMCs.

The data were produced by immunoSEQ multiplex PCR, yet TCRdb's version contains in-frame clones alone and is incomplete. The data contain 350,000 or so clones, roughly 90% of them singletons. V was trimmed by 2 bases and J by 3 bases, leaving 19 bases between them. Looked up from germline, CDR1 is SGHRS and CDR2 is YFSETQ. The CDR3 sequence is 17 residues long. The chain recombines TRBV5-1 with TRBJ2-3; D perhaps matches TRBD1 (6 bases). Specimen: PBMCs or T cells enriched from blood (not recorded which). This TCR was recovered from a woman aged 30 to 39 who had been exposed to COVID-19. CDR3 coding DNA: TGCGCCAGCAGCTTAAACCAGGACAGTGTGGGTACAGATACGCAGTATTTT. As protein: CASSLNQDSVGTDTQYF.